This TCR beta chain was captured in a study of long-term antiretroviral therapy in people with HIV. Trimming at V came to 7 bases and at J to 5 bases, leaving 8 bases not matched to a gene. From germline, CDR1 is GTSNPN and CDR2 SVGIG (reference sequence). This CDR3 has 13 residues. Researchers ran immunoSEQ v3.0 at survey level. Using immunoSEQ multiplex PCR, the repertoire was profiled, and TCRdb retains in-frame clones only, with some absent. The sample consists of roughly 32,000 clones, 95% to 98% of them appearing once. The material was unsorted PBMCs, obtained 7.6 years after starting antiretroviral therapy. The chain joins TRBV30 to TRBJ2-5, with 9 bases that match TRBD2. The receptor was isolated from a young man with HIV. CDR3 protein: CAFSGSFMETQYF. The CDR3 bases are TGTGCCTTTAGCGGGAGTTTCATGGAGACCCAGTACTTC. Using reference TRBV30 and TRBJ2-5 for the parts outside the CDR3, the full variable domain is SQTIHQWPATLVQPVGSPLSLECTVEGTSNPNLYWYRQAAGRGLQLLFYSVGIGQISSEVPQNLSASRPQDRQFILSSKKLLLSDSGFYLCAFSGSFMETQYFGPGTRLLVL.